This is a list of T cell receptor beta chains from one sample in a study of cytomegalovirus exposure and HLA in healthy donors. Libraries were prepared by immunoSEQ multiplex PCR; TCRdb keeps only in-frame clonotypes and omits some of them. The sample consists of 210,000 or so clones, under 85% of them appearing once. Sequences were obtained from PBMCs. Receptor source: a woman aged 50 to 60 in good health and CMV-seropositive. Both conserved end residues are part of each CDR3. D genes are given only for firm matches. Clone sizes are given selectively: once, few, many, or a class where the clone is expanded.

- TRBD1 TRBJ2-2 TRBV30 CAWSLRDRASGELFF TGTGCCTGGAGTCTCCGGGACAGGGCATCCGGGGAGCTGTTTTTT
- TRBD1 TRBJ1-5 TRBV5-1 CASSITTGAGQPQHF TGCGCCAGCAGCATCACGACAGGGGCGGGTCAGCCCCAGCATTTT
- - TRBJ1-5 TRBV19 CASSIRDNNQPQHF TGTGCCAGTAGTATAAGGGACAACAATCAGCCCCAGCATTTT
once TRBD1 TRBJ1-2 TRBV4-1 CASSQSGQGNYGYTF TGCGCCAGCAGCCAAAGTGGACAGGGCAACTATGGCTACACCTTC
- TRBD1 TRBJ2-2 TRBV7-2 CASSPGTGDTGELFF TGTGCCAGCAGCCCCGGGACAGGGGACACCGGGGAGCTGTTTTTT
- TRBD1 TRBJ1-2 TRBV27 CASSLTGGGYTF TGTGCCAGCAGTCTAACAGGGGGAGGCTACACCTTC
- TRBD1 TRBJ2-4 TRBV6-1 CANPGTAKNIQYF TGTGCCAACCCCGGGACAGCTAAGAACATTCAGTACTTC
- TRBD1 TRBJ1-2 TRBV23-1 CASSQSSGPGQGSGYTF TGCGCCAGCAGTCAATCGAGTGGTCCGGGACAGGGTAGTGGCTACACCTTC
- - TRBJ1-1 TRBV28 CASSLSPWWGLGDTEAFF TGTGCCAGCAGTTTAAGCCCCTGGTGGGGCCTAGGGGACACTGAAGCTTTCTTT
- - TRBJ2-2 TRBV10-3 CAISESFRGRLFTGELFF TGTGCCATCAGTGAGTCGTTTAGGGGTCGCCTTTTCACCGGGGAGCTGTTTTTT
- - TRBJ1-1 TRBV4-3 CASSQDKGFVMNTEAFF TGCGCCAGCAGCCAAGATAAGGGGTTCGTTATGAACACTGAAGCTTTCTTT
- - TRBJ2-1 TRBV11-2 CASSLRDTSYNEQFF TGTGCCAGCAGCCTTCGGGACACTTCCTACAATGAGCAGTTCTTC
once - TRBJ1-1 TRBV7-9 CASSLAGAEAFF TGTGCCAGCAGCTTAGCGGGGGCGGAAGCTTTCTTT
- TRBD1 TRBJ2-3 TRBV9 CASSPRQGTDTQYF TGTGCCAGCAGCCCGAGACAGGGGACAGATACGCAGTATTTT
few - TRBJ1-1 TRBV6-1 CASGGGLLGDTEAFF TGTGCCAGCGGAGGAGGCTTATTAGGAGACACTGAAGCTTTCTTT
- TRBD2 TRBJ2-3 TRBV27 CASTPGLAGVTITDTQYF TGTGCCAGCACACCCGGACTAGCGGGGGTTACAATCACAGATACGCAGTATTTT
- - TRBJ1-1 TRBV29-1 CSVRGGVGTEAFF TGCAGCGTGAGGGGGGGGGTCGGCACTGAAGCTTTCTTT
- - TRBJ2-7 TRBV10-3 CAISESGVALEQYF TGTGCCATCAGTGAGTCCGGGGTCGCGTTGGAGCAGTACTTC
- - TRBJ1-1 TRBV6-6 CASSRTFFESTEAFF TGTGCCAGCAGTAGGACATTTTTTGAGAGCACTGAAGCTTTCTTT
- TRBD2 TRBJ2-5 TRBV7-3 CASSPSGGPQETQYF TGTGCCAGCAGCCCCAGCGGGGGGCCTCAAGAGACCCAGTACTTC
- - TRBJ1-1 TRBV7-9 CASSLTPNTEAFF TGTGCCAGCAGCTTGACACCAAACACTGAAGCTTTCTTT
- - TRBJ2-5 TRBV7-9 CASSSQGYQETQYF TGTGCCAGCAGCAGCCAGGGCTACCAAGAGACCCAGTACTTC
- - TRBJ1-1 TRBV7-9 CASLVGRSAEAFF TGTGCCAGCCTCGTGGGTCGGAGCGCTGAAGCTTTCTTT
once - TRBJ2-7 TRBV19 CASSGQANYEQYF TGTGCCAGTAGTGGCCAGGCCAACTACGAGCAGTACTTC
- - TRBJ2-7 TRBV4-3 CASSQGTLRYEQYF TGCGCCAGCAGCCAAGGGACACTCCGCTACGAGCAGTACTTC
- TRBD1 TRBJ2-1 TRBV9 CASSRPRTGANEQFF TGTGCCAGCAGCCGACCCCGGACAGGGGCCAATGAGCAGTTCTTC
once TRBD2 TRBJ2-1 TRBV18 CASSPLASGGTYNEQFF TGTGCCAGCTCACCATTGGCTAGCGGGGGAACCTACAATGAGCAGTTCTTC
- TRBD2 TRBJ2-3 TRBV7-2 CASSLASGGDTQYF TGTGCCAGCAGCTTAGCCAGCGGGGGAGATACGCAGTATTTT
- - TRBJ1-4 TRBV7-9 CASSLGSSRNEKLFF TGTGCCAGCAGCTTAGGATCGAGTAGAAATGAAAAACTGTTTTTT
- TRBD1 TRBJ2-1 TRBV28 CASTIGRGTYNEQFF TGTGCCAGCACGATTGGCAGGGGGACCTACAATGAGCAGTTCTTC
- - TRBJ2-2 TRBV9 CASSSTAVFGELFF TGTGCCAGCAGCTCCACCGCGGTATTCGGGGAGCTGTTTTTT
- - TRBJ1-4 TRBV30 CAWSVLVPEKLFF TGTGCCTGGAGTGTACTGGTTCCTGAAAAACTGTTTTTT
- TRBD2 TRBJ2-1 TRBV7-6 CASSSRTSGGPYNEQFF TGTGCCAGCAGCTCCAGGACTAGCGGGGGCCCCTACAATGAGCAGTTCTTC
once - TRBJ1-2 TRBV5-1 CASSLTGPTNYGYTF TGCGCCAGCAGCTTAACAGGGCCGACCAACTATGGCTACACCTTC
- TRBD1 TRBJ2-3 TRBV7-2 CASSLNTGGGDTQYF TGTGCCAGCAGCTTGAATACAGGGGGCGGAGATACGCAGTATTTT
- - TRBJ1-4 TRBV11-2 CASSQRGGKGEKLFF TGTGCCAGCAGCCAACGGGGAGGGAAGGGGGAAAAACTGTTTTTT
- TRBD1 TRBJ1-2 TRBV9 CASSVAPGGYGYTF TGTGCCAGCAGCGTAGCCCCAGGGGGGTATGGCTACACCTTC
- - TRBJ1-3 TRBV19 CASNRGGRGNTIYF TGTGCCAGTAACCGCGGGGGCCGAGGAAACACCATATATTTT